The 8 T cell receptor beta chains below all came from one sample that was sequenced in a study of graft-versus-host responses after intestinal transplantation. Their target antigens are unknown. Here immunoSEQ multiplex PCR was the method, and the copy in TCRdb shows in-frame clones only, minus some. The sample comprises 100,000 or so clones, roughly 91% of which are singletons, and 1.5% to 2.5% rests with the top ten. Specimen: unstimulated CD8+ T cells sorted from spleen or lymph node cells, collected before intestinal transplant. These receptor sequences come from a human donor who received an intestinal transplant.

This chain uses TRBV10-3 with TRBJ2-3; 10 bases line up with TRBD2. This CDR3 is 14 amino acids long. The ends lost 6 bases at V and 6 bases at J; junction bases unmatched: 6. The germline CDR1 and CDR2 sequences are ENHRY and SYGVKD. In DNA, the CDR3 is TGTGCCATCAGGGAGGGACTAGCGTTCGATACGCAGTATTTT. Translated: CAIREGLAFDTQYF.

The chain links TRBV9 to TRBJ2-1; D gene unclear. The germline V gene encodes CDR1 SGDLS and CDR2 YYNGEE. Between the trimmed V and J ends, which lost 4 bases and 14 bases, there was a span of 16 bases. The CDR3 has 12 residues. CDR3 sequence reads: CASSPPRLRKFF. The CDR3 region has the DNA TGTGCCAGCAGCCCCCCCAGGCTTCGGAAGTTCTTC. The full variable domain, its missing parts supplied by reference TRBV9 and TRBJ2-1, is DSGVTQTPKHLITATGQRVTLRCSPRSGDLSVYWYQQSLDQGLQFLIQYYNGEERAKGNILERFSAQQFPDLHSELNLSSLELGDSALYFCASSPPRLRKFFGPGTRLTVL.

V is TRBV27 and J is TRBJ2-5, with D tentatively TRBD1 (6 bases). The CDR3 loop spans 15 amino acids. Between the trimmed V and J ends, which lost 6 bases and 10 bases, there was a span of 24 bases. Germline loops: CDR1 MNHEY, CDR2 SMNVEV (reference sequence). This chain's CDR3 is CASSPPGPYRVNQYF. The CDR3 nucleotides are TGTGCCAGCAGCCCCCCTGGGCCCTACAGGGTTAACCAGTACTTC.

This sequence joins TRBV27 and TRBJ2-1, with TRBD2 matching 9 bases. Losses at the gene ends were 8 bases for V and 4 bases for J; bases not matched to a gene: 6. This CDR3 has 14 residues. Germline-derived CDR1 and CDR2 are MNHEY and SMNVEV (reference sequence). In DNA, the CDR3 is TGTGCCAGCTGCCCCAGCGGGGGGTACAATGAGCAGTTCTTC. Translation gives CASCPSGGYNEQFF.

This clone was seen just once. This chain links TRBV27 with TRBJ1-1; D is unclear. V lost 3 bases to trimming and J lost 2 bases, with 10 bases between them. The CDR3 sequence is 14 residues long. Germline values: CDR1 MNHEY, CDR2 SMNVEV (reference sequence). CDR3 amino acids: CASSFSGSNTEAFF. The CDR3 coding sequence is TGTGCCAGCAGTTTCAGCGGCTCAAACACTGAAGCTTTCTTT.

The rearrangement uses TRBV19 and TRBJ1-1, with TRBD1 matching 7 bases. The CDR3 sequence is 14 residues long. V shed 10 bases and J 1 base; nucleotides not matched to a gene: 9. Germline values: CDR1 LNHDA, CDR2 SQIVND (reference sequence). Here the CDR3 DNA reads TGTGCCACCCTCCGACAGGGCGAGAACACTGAAGCTTTCTTT. This gives the protein CATLRQGENTEAFF.

V and J are TRBV19 and TRBJ2-3; maybe TRBD2 (6 bases). The V gene's germline CDR1 is LNHDA and CDR2 SQIVND (reference sequence). V lost 4 bases and J 3 bases, leaving 20 bases between the germline ends. CDR3 length: 17 amino acids. The CDR3 spells CASSRLLAVGTTDTQYF. CDR3 DNA sequence: TGTGCCAGTAGTAGACTACTAGCTGTAGGTACGACAGATACGCAGTATTTT.

The chain uses TRBV14 and TRBJ1-2, with no clear D. V dropped 3 bases and J dropped 8 bases, with 13 bases sitting between them. CDR3 length equals 13 residues. Germline values: CDR1 SGHDN, CDR2 FVKESK. This CDR3 reads CASSHLRLMGYTF. Written as DNA, the CDR3 is TGTGCCAGCAGCCATCTACGACTTATGGGCTACACCTTC.